These 29 T cell receptor beta chains were all obtained from the same sample, sequenced in a study of cytomegalovirus exposure and HLA in healthy donors. PCR used 60 Vbeta primers and 13 Jbeta primers. Sequenced by immunoSEQ multiplex PCR; TCRdb stores in-frame clones only, minus some. The profile shows just over 150,000 clones, 80% to 90% of them singletons. The sample comprised PBMCs. Receptors originate from a woman under 30 in good health and CMV-seronegative.

This chain links TRBV27 with TRBJ2-1; D gene ambiguous. V was cut by 4 bases and J by 7 bases, with 8 bases left in between. This CDR3 is 12 amino acids long. Germline CDR1 and CDR2: MNHEY and SMNVEV (reference sequence). The CDR3 sequence is CASSSILNEQFF. CDR3 DNA sequence: TGTGCCAGCAGTTCTATCTTGAATGAGCAGTTCTTC.

The chain uses TRBV18 and TRBJ2-5; the D gene is possibly TRBD2 (6 bases). The CDR3 runs to 15 residues. Germline V gene lookup returns CDR1 KGHSH and CDR2 LQKENI. Trimming took 2 bases from V and 1 from J, leaving 11 bases between them. CDR3 region: CASSPGTGAQETQYF. The DNA for the CDR3 is TGTGCCAGCTCACCAGGCACGGGAGCCCAAGAGACCCAGTACTTC.

V and J are TRBV27 and TRBJ2-7; 9 bases map to TRBD2. V shed 5 bases, J shed 3 bases, and the junction held 8 bases outside the gene matches. This CDR3 has 15 amino acids. Germline V gene lookup returns CDR1 MNHEY and CDR2 SMNVEV (reference sequence). As DNA, the CDR3 is TGTGCCAGCAGTCTCGGCGGGGGGGCCTTCTACGAGCAGTACTTC. This codes for CASSLGGGAFYEQYF.

The chain combines TRBV2 with TRBJ2-5, with 8 bases lining up with TRBD2. Per the germline V gene, CDR1 is SNHLY and CDR2 is FYNNEI. The CDR3 runs 15 residues. J gave up 7 bases and V 5 bases, and 12 bases lay outside the gene matches. CDR3 sequence: CASSLPAGVERTQYF. Written as DNA, the CDR3 is TGTGCCAGCAGTTTACCAGCGGGAGTTGAACGGACCCAGTACTTC.

This clone was detected a few times. This chain uses TRBV12-5 with TRBJ2-5, with D possibly TRBD2 on 5 matching bases. Germline lookup yields CDR1 LGHNT and CDR2 FRNRAP. The CDR3 runs to 15 residues. Between the trimmed V and J ends, which lost 7 bases and 0 bases, there was a span of 15 bases. Written as DNA, the CDR3 is TGTGCTAGTGCCTCACTAGTGGCGAACCAAGAGACCCAGTACTTC. Amino acid sequence: CASASLVANQETQYF.

The genes are TRBV2 and TRBJ2-7; the D is unclear. The V and J ends lost 5 bases and 6 bases respectively, with 17 bases between them. This CDR3 has 14 residues. Germline CDR1 is SNHLY and CDR2 is FYNNEI. The DNA of the CDR3 is TGTGCCAGCAGTCCGCTGACTTACCTCTTCGAGCAGTACTTC. As protein: CASSPLTYLFEQYF. The complete variable domain, with remaining parts taken from reference TRBV2 and TRBJ2-7, reads EPEVTQTPSHQVTQMGQEVILRCVPISNHLYFYWYRQILGQKVEFLVSFYNNEISEKSEIFDDQFSVERPDGSNFTLKIRSTKLEDSAMYFCASSPLTYLFEQYFGPGTRLTVT.

The chain uses TRBV27 and TRBJ2-7, with a possible D match to TRBD1 (6 bases). Germline V gives CDR1 MNHEY, CDR2 SMNVEV (reference sequence). The CDR3 consists of 12 residues. Trimming left V 3 bases short and J 6 bases short, with 9 bases between. CDR3 protein: CASSFGGSEQYF. The DNA for the CDR3 is TGTGCCAGCAGTTTTGGGGGCAGCGAGCAGTACTTC.

The J gene is TRBJ2-1, the V gene TRBV7-2; 8 positions match TRBD2. The CDR3 has 15 amino acids. With 1 base clipped from V and 5 bases from J, the junction kept 4 bases outside the gene matches. The germline gives CDR1 SGHTA, CDR2 FQGNSA. The CDR3 DNA reads as TGTGCCAGCAGCTTAGTAGCGGGGTACAACAATGAGCAGTTCTTC. This sequence encodes CASSLVAGYNNEQFF.

The rearrangement links TRBV10-3 to TRBJ2-7, with 9 bases identical to TRBD2. The CDR3 sequence is 16 residues long. Per the germline V gene, CDR1 is ENHRY and CDR2 is SYGVKD. V lost 4 bases, J lost 5 bases, and 12 bases stayed unmatched. This chain's CDR3 is CAISGPSGVRANEQYF. The CDR3 DNA sequence: TGTGCCATCAGTGGACCTAGCGGGGTTCGGGCTAACGAGCAGTACTTC.

CDR3 sequence (DNA): TGTGCCAGCAGAATGATCGGGACAGGGGGTCAGCCCCAGCATTTT. Translating it yields CASRMIGTGGQPQHF. This rearrangement joins TRBV28 to TRBJ1-5; 11 nucleotides agree with TRBD1. From germline, CDR1 is MDHEN and CDR2 SYDVKM. The CDR3 contains 15 residues. J lost 6 bases, V lost 6 bases, and 7 bases had no gene match.

This clone was seen more than once but under ten times. The same CDR3 also results from other DNA sequences found in this sample. The chain recombines TRBV7-9 with TRBJ2-3; D remains unclear. The V and J ends lost 5 bases and 8 bases respectively, with 11 bases between them. The germline V gene has CDR1 SEHNR and CDR2 FQNEAQ (reference sequence). This CDR3 is 12 amino acids long. The CDR3 DNA follows: TGTGCCAGCAGCCCCCCGAGTGGTACGCAGTATTTT. Protein sequence: CASSPPSGTQYF.

The genes are TRBV19 and TRBJ2-2, with 9 positions matching TRBD1. In germline, CDR1 is LNHDA, CDR2 SQIVND (reference sequence). The CDR3 is 14 amino acids. V was clipped by 8 bases and J by 7 bases; unmatched bases: 8. The CDR3 sequence: CASARTGVIGELFF. In nucleotides, the CDR3 is TGTGCCAGTGCGCGGACAGGGGTGATCGGGGAGCTGTTTTTT. Looking up the rest from reference TRBV19 and TRBJ2-2 gives the full variable domain: DGGITQSPKYLFRKEGQNVTLSCEQNLNHDAMYWYRQDPGQGLRLIYYSQIVNDFQKGDIAEGYSVSREKKESFPLTVTSAQKNPTAFYLCASARTGVIGELFFGEGSRLTVL.

The V call is TRBV5-1, the J call TRBJ2-1, with 9 bases lining up with TRBD1. V trimming: 7 bases; J trimming: 4 bases; junction bases outside the gene matches: 6. Germline CDR1 SGHRS, CDR2 YFSETQ. The CDR3 contains 14 residues. The chain's CDR3 is CASSPGQGYNEQFF. Written as DNA, the CDR3 is TGCGCCAGCTCCCCGGGACAGGGTTACAATGAGCAGTTCTTC.

This chain links TRBV5-6 with TRBJ2-1, with a weak D call TRBD1 (6 bases). Trimming left V 2 bases short and J 0 bases short, with 12 bases between. Looked up from germline, CDR1 is SGHDT and CDR2 is YYEEEE. The CDR3 totals 16 residues. CDR3 amino acids: CASSFQWDNSYNEQFF. CDR3 nucleotide sequence: TGTGCCAGCAGCTTCCAGTGGGACAACTCCTACAATGAGCAGTTCTTC.

This sequence joins TRBV4-1 and TRBJ2-2; unclear D gene. Between the trimmed V and J ends, which lost 2 bases and 6 bases, there was a span of 16 bases. Germline V gives CDR1 MGHRA, CDR2 YSYEKL. The length of the CDR3 is 16 residues. This chain's CDR3 is CASSQIGHPGPGELFF. CDR3 DNA sequence: TGCGCCAGCAGCCAAATTGGCCACCCTGGGCCCGGGGAGCTGTTTTTT.

This chain links TRBV7-2 with TRBJ1-5, with D perhaps matching TRBD1 (5 bases). V lost 5 bases and J 4 bases, leaving 15 bases between the germline ends. The V gene's germline CDR1 is SGHTA and CDR2 FQGNSA. The CDR3 contains 15 residues. The CDR3 nucleotides read TGTGCCAGCAGCCCTCGGGCAGGGCGAAATCAGCCCCAGCATTTT. The encoded protein is CASSPRAGRNQPQHF.

This clone was picked up a small number of times. The V call is TRBV5-4, the J call TRBJ1-6, with a weak D call TRBD1 (6 bases). V lost 4 bases and J 6 bases, leaving 11 bases between the germline ends. This CDR3 is built from 14 residues. Germline CDR1 and CDR2: SGHNT and YYREEE (reference sequence). The CDR3 region is CASSQGGGNSPLHF. CDR3 DNA: TGTGCCAGCAGCCAAGGGGGGGGTAATTCACCCCTCCACTTT.

CDR3 loop: CASGQGRVTGELFF. The CDR3 DNA reads as TGTGCCAGTGGCCAGGGGCGAGTAACCGGGGAGCTGTTTTTT. J is TRBJ2-2 and V is TRBV6-1, with a weak D call TRBD1 (6 bases). This CDR3 comprises 14 residues. Trimming took 9 bases from V and 5 from J, leaving 16 bases between them. CDR1 is MNHNS and CDR2 is SASEGT in the germline V gene.

The chain has TRBV25-1 and TRBJ1-6, with D unclear. Trimming pared 4 bases from V and 7 bases from J, leaving 5 bases between. CDR3 size: 12 residues. In germline, CDR1 is MGHDK, CDR2 SYGVNS. The CDR3 region has the DNA TGTGCCAGCAGTGCACAGAATTCACCCCTCCACTTT. Protein product: CASSAQNSPLHF.

The rearrangement uses TRBV9 and TRBJ2-3, with D maybe TRBD2 (5 bases). Germline V gene sequence: CDR1 SGDLS, CDR2 YYNGEE. V was pared by 1 base and J by 0 bases, with 18 bases between. The length of the CDR3 is 18 residues. The CDR3 protein is CASSVSSGERPSTDTQYF. The CDR3 DNA follows: TGTGCCAGCAGCGTATCCAGCGGCGAGCGCCCTAGCACAGATACGCAGTATTTT.

This clone was seen a handful of times. The V call is TRBV29-1, the J call TRBJ2-1, with 8 bases matching TRBD2. Germline CDR1 and CDR2: SQVTM and ANQGSEA. There are 12 residues in the CDR3. Trimming at V came to 7 bases and at J to 4 bases, leaving 3 bases not matched to a gene. The CDR3 sequence is CSASGSYNEQFF. The CDR3 bases are TGCAGCGCAAGCGGGAGTTACAATGAGCAGTTCTTC.

This clone has more than one count but fewer than ten. The chain recombines TRBV21-1 with TRBJ1-1; the table's D call, TRBD1, has no DNA check behind it. TRBV21-1 is a pseudogene segment. CDR3 size: 18 residues. The CDR3: CASSKGVLRGDEGTEAFF. In nucleotides, the CDR3 is TGTGCCAGCAGCAAAGGGGTTCTCAGGGGCGATGAGGGGACTGAAGCTTTCTTT.

The gene calls are TRBV7-2 and TRBJ2-5; 11 nucleotides agree with TRBD2. Germline-derived CDR1 and CDR2 are SGHTA and FQGNSA. This CDR3 contains 15 residues. The V segment lost 5 bases and the J segment 2 bases; nucleotides outside the gene matches: 4. CDR3 in amino acids: CASSPTSGVQETQYF. In nucleotides, the CDR3 is TGTGCCAGCAGCCCGACTAGCGGGGTACAAGAGACCCAGTACTTC.

The chain carries TRBV28 and TRBJ2-1, with 7 bases aligning to TRBD1. This CDR3 region has 15 residues. J was trimmed by 2 bases and V by 6 bases; bases with no gene match: 7. Germline V gene data show CDR1 as MDHEN and CDR2 as SYDVKM. Here the CDR3 DNA reads TGTGCCAGCAGCCCGGGACAGTTCACCTACAATGAGCAGTTCTTC. This gives the protein CASSPGQFTYNEQFF.

This clone was observed a single time. The J gene is TRBJ2-2, the V gene TRBV10-3; the D gene is possibly TRBD1 (6 bases). CDR3 size: 14 residues. The V gene's germline CDR1 is ENHRY and CDR2 SYGVKD. V dropped 10 bases and J dropped 2 bases, with 14 bases sitting between them. The CDR3 sequence: CASAGDLNTGELFF. The CDR3 nucleotides read TGTGCCAGCGCAGGGGATTTAAACACCGGGGAGCTGTTTTTT.

This rearrangement joins TRBV27 to TRBJ1-2, with D hard to call. The CDR3 extends over 14 amino acids. The V gene lost 5 bases and the J gene lost 7 bases, with 17 bases spanning the gap. Germline values: CDR1 MNHEY, CDR2 SMNVEV (reference sequence). The CDR3 here is CASSLRTEEGGYTF. The CDR3 coding sequence is TGTGCCAGCAGTCTACGGACCGAGGAGGGTGGCTACACCTTC.

This clone was counted a few times. Other DNA sequences within the sample encode an identical CDR3. The rearrangement links TRBV4-1 to TRBJ2-6; D gene ambiguous. Germline V CDR1 and CDR2: MGHRA, YSYEKL. The CDR3 is made up of 16 amino acids. Deletions cut 0 bases from V and 0 bases from J, with 6 bases between. The CDR3 region has the DNA TGCGCCAGCAGCCAAGAGGCCAGCTCTGGGGCCAACGTCCTGACTTTC. Encoded protein: CASSQEASSGANVLTF.

V usage is TRBV6-6 and J usage is TRBJ2-1; D unclear. Germline CDR1 reads MNHNY; CDR2 reads SVGAGI (reference sequence). The CDR3 is made up of 16 amino acids. Trimming pared 0 bases from V and 0 bases from J, leaving 9 bases between. The CDR3 loop reads CASSYSSRSSYNEQFF. The DNA for the CDR3 is TGTGCCAGCAGTTACTCGTCGCGGAGCTCCTACAATGAGCAGTTCTTC.

The chain is built from TRBV28 and TRBJ1-4; no reliable D call. V lost 3 bases and J lost 14, with 10 bases in between. Germline CDR1 reads MDHEN; CDR2 reads SYDVKM. This CDR3 is 11 amino acids long. CDR3 sequence reads: CASSFRTKLFF. CDR3 nucleotide sequence: TGTGCCAGCAGTTTCAGGACTAAGCTGTTTTTT.